This T cell receptor beta chain was documented in a study of T cell responses to AZD1222 COVID-19 vaccine. Produced via immunoSEQ multiplex PCR; TCRdb's table is partial and in-frame only. This table holds more than 150,000 clones, under 95% found once. General study results and limits: Reports indicate that nearly half of spike-specific TCRs are directed at unmutated variant regions. Donors skewed white British and female; clonal diversity was possibly underestimated.

As concerns this clone: Its specificity is not known.

The V gene end was trimmed by 10 bases and the J gene end by 1 base; junction bases not matched to a gene: 6. This CDR3 region has 14 residues. Germline V gene data show CDR1 as SEHNR and CDR2 as FQNEAQ (reference sequence). This receptor was identified in an adult who received the AZD1222 COVID-19 vaccine. The rearrangement uses TRBV7-9 and TRBJ2-1; 8 bases are shared with TRBD2. Sample: peripheral blood, taken 28 days after the second AZD1222 dose. The CDR3 here is CATSPGGSYNEQFF. CDR3 sequence (DNA): TGTGCCACGTCGCCGGGGGGGTCCTACAATGAGCAGTTCTTC. Full variable domain (missing parts from reference TRBV7-9 and TRBJ2-1): DTGVSQNPRHKITKRGQNVTFRCDPISEHNRLYWYRQTLGQGPEFLTYFQNEAQLEKSRLLSDRFSAERPKGSFSTLEIQRTEQGDSAMYLCATSPGGSYNEQFFGPGTRLTVL.